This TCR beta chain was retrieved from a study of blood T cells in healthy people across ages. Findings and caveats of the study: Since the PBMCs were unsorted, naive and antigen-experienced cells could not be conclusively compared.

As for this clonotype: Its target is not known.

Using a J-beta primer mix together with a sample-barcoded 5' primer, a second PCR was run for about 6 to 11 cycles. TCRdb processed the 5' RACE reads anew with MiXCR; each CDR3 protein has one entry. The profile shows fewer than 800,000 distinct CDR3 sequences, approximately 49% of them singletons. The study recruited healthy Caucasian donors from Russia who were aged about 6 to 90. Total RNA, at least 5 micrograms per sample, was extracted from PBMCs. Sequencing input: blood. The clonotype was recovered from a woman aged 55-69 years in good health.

Written as DNA, the CDR3 is TGCAGTGCTAGGGGCAGCGGGGGCTCCTACGAGCAGTACTTC. Encoded protein: CSARGSGGSYEQYF. The V gene is TRBV20-1, the J gene TRBJ2-7, with 8 bases lining up with TRBD2. The V and J ends lost 3 bases and 0 bases, in that order; junction bases with no gene match: 4. The CDR3 length is 14 residues. Germline V CDR1 and CDR2: DFQATT, SNEGSKA (reference sequence).